This TCR beta chain originates from a study of blood T cell repertoires in COVID-19 (dated by TCRdb to 2020 to 2021). Regarding the research as a whole: The collaborator samples originated in the United States, Italy and Spain and spanned the acute and convalescent phases of COVID-19. The material from the prospective study consisted of cDNA or gDNA derived from T cells, B-cell-depleted T cells, or PBMCs. Subjects who had been exposed to COVID-19, were actively infected with it, or had recovered from it provided the deeply sampled blood TCRbeta repertoires that made up the dataset. A freely available public database, intended as a resource for researchers studying the immune response to SARS-CoV-2, is where the repertoires were released. The samples were drawn from the first 160 participants of the ongoing ImmuneRACE study and from 950 to 1,500 subjects provided by 6 global collaborators. Sample metadata almost always included a de-identified subject ID, COVID-19 status, age in years and sex. Where available, HLA class I and class II types were taken from metadata supplied by the sample provider and were not determined by assay-based typing. The paper as a whole reports these results and caveats: The amount of clinical and demographic metadata varied by source and participant and was provided uncurated.

The CDR3 runs 13 amino acids, cysteine and phenylalanine included. Of all the DNA, just the CDR3 is kept, 39 bases in frame from base 1. The germline V gene (reference sequence) specifies MNHEY as CDR1 and SMNVEV as CDR2. V drops 5 bases and J drops 4 bases, leaving 12 bases in between. TCRbeta CDR3 regions were amplified from genomic DNA by means of the immunoSEQ Assay, a bias-controlled multiplex PCR. The source study handled its data this way. Within the assay, amplification of reference gene primers was used to estimate how many nucleated cells each sample contained. To quantify the absolute abundance of each unique TCRbeta CDR3 rearrangement, sequence reads were collapsed and filtered. For each sample, productive Simpson clonality was calculated by taking the square root of Simpson's diversity index across productive rearrangements. TCRdb re-hosts the immuneACCESS table, in-frame sequences only. Its copies lack some clones; in the studies checked, an unresolved V gene accounts for under half of them, and the cause for the rest is not known. V and J calls and clone size are as listed in that table; D and trimming were resolved from the DNA. Present in this sample are a few hundred thousand clones, around nine tenths of which were seen just once. The ten largest account for roughly 10% of the sample.

With respect to this clone: No antigen is known for it. Base qualities are not at hand, and no much larger clone is one base apart.

One collaborating source in Seattle enrolled patients during active infection and followed them longitudinally through the course of disease. Collaborating institutions collected whole blood in K2EDTA tubes following their own protocols. For TCRbeta analysis, collaborators shipped samples in one of three forms: frozen whole blood, isolated PBMCs, or DNA extracted from either of those sample types. The chain is assembled from TRBV27 and TRBJ2-7; the best D guess is TRBD2, with 6 bases matching. This receptor was identified in a woman in her sixties or seventies with COVID-19, enrolled during active disease. The sample consisted of peripheral blood. The CDR3 protein is CASSPSGGYEQYF. The nucleotide sequence reads as follows: TGTGCCAGCAGTCCCTCCGGGGGATACGAGCAGTACTTC.